This paragraph reports one T cell receptor (beta chain). In the authors' workflow: Researchers report that nucleated cell counts were estimated from reference gene primer amplification. Here immunoSEQ multiplex PCR was the method, and the copy in TCRdb shows in-frame clones only, minus some. That table gives V, J and clone size, and the DNA gave D and trimming. There are 70,000 to 90,000 clones in the sample; roughly 86% occur only once, and around 1.3% lies in the top ten. The sample comes from a study of blood T cell repertoires in COVID-19. Background on the study: Whether acute or convalescent, the COVID-19 samples came from the United States, Italy and Spain. Sample material is recorded as cDNA or gDNA derived from T cells, B-cell-depleted T cells, or PBMCs.

The V gene's germline CDR1 is SNHLY and CDR2 FYNNEI. This CDR3 region has 14 residues. Deletions cut 8 bases from V and 5 bases from J, with 16 bases between. This TCR was recovered from a woman older than 75 with acute or convalescent COVID-19. This chain connects TRBV2 to TRBJ1-5, with D possibly being TRBD1 (6 bases). The sequencing sample was made of peripheral blood. DNA for the CDR3: TGTGCCAGCGCTGGGACACTCAACGATCAGCCCCAGCATTTT. As protein: CASAGTLNDQPQHF.